This T cell receptor beta chain came from a study of CD8 T cells in Susac syndrome. RNA was extracted with the RNeasy kit, and a quantity of roughly 0.5 to 1 ug was reverse transcribed using random hexamers. Via MiXCR, TCRdb re-called the immunoSEQ multiplex PCR reads, giving one row per CDR3 protein. This table has about 200,000 distinct CDR3 sequences, over 75% appearing once. The CDR3 is 14 amino acids. The J segment lost 4 bases and the V segment lost 5 bases, leaving 6 bases of the junction unmatched. The germline gives CDR1 LNHDA, CDR2 SQIVND (reference sequence). The J gene is TRBJ1-1, the V gene TRBV19, with TRBD1 matching 8 bases. This receptor was identified in a human donor with Susac syndrome. Sequencing was done on a sample of CD4+ T cells from PBMCs. The CDR3 DNA reads TGTGCCAGTAGTCCCGGACAGGGATTCACTGAAGCTTTCTTT. Protein product: CASSPGQGFTEAFF.